This passage covers 7 T cell receptor beta chains from one sample sequenced in a study of post-analysis software for immune sequencing data. Overall study results and limits: With TRBV5-6, TRBV5-1 and TRBV20-1 included, 5 or 6 TRBV segments were more frequent in patients than in controls.

Prepared TCR beta cDNA libraries contained unique molecular identifiers. MiXCR was run by TCRdb on the PCR reads, yielding one entry per CDR3 protein. The sample lists about 170,000 distinct CDR3 sequences; around 28% were seen once. Antigens of these TCRs are unknown. The material sequenced was blood. The receptors originated from a girl aged 10 to 17 with multiple sclerosis.

This clonotype was seen ten or more times. This chain joins TRBV7-6 and TRBJ2-1, with TRBD1 identical over 9 bases. The CDR3 is 13 amino acids. With 5 bases clipped from V and 7 bases from J, the junction kept 3 bases outside the gene matches. Germline V gives CDR1 SGHVS, CDR2 FNYEAQ. The CDR3 reads CASSGTGRNEQFF. The CDR3 DNA sequence: TGTGCCAGCAGCGGGACAGGGAGGAATGAGCAGTTCTTC.

Of note for this clonotype: With a much larger clone just one base away, this may be a read error. The CDR3 spells CASSWDLGGGSYNEQFF. In DNA form, the CDR3 reads TGTGCCAGCAGCTGGGACTTGGGGGGTGGGTCCTACAATGAGCAGTTCTTC. The chain has TRBV5-6 and TRBJ2-1; maybe TRBD2 (6 bases). There are 17 residues in the CDR3. Per the germline V gene, CDR1 is SGHDT and CDR2 is YYEEEE. V shed 3 bases and J shed 1 base, with 17 bases lying between them.

To note about this clonotype: A read error is possible here, since a much larger clone lies one base away. The V call is TRBV7-9, the J call TRBJ2-5; 9 nucleotides match TRBD2. The CDR3 is made up of 16 amino acids. Trimming removed 1 base from V and 3 bases from J; junction bases left unmatched: 6. Germline V gene sequence: CDR1 SEHNR, CDR2 FQNEAQ (reference sequence). As DNA, the CDR3 is TGTGCCAGCAGCTTAGGCGGGAGGGGAGCCGAAGAGACCCAGTACTTC. Translation gives CASSLGGRGAEETQYF.

This clonotype has a count of ten or more. The rearrangement uses TRBV10-1 and TRBJ1-1; D unclear. Trimming took 6 bases from V and 1 from J, leaving 6 bases between them. The CDR3 runs to 12 residues. Germline CDR1 is WNHNN and CDR2 is SYGVQD (reference sequence). This CDR3 is CASRGSNTEAFF. The DNA for the CDR3 is TGCGCCAGCAGGGGTTCGAACACTGAAGCTTTCTTT.

This clonotype has more than one count but fewer than ten. An end of the junction does not agree with germline; a read error may underlie this. The chain links TRBV2 to TRBJ2-7; D ambiguous. This CDR3 has 12 residues. Germline CDR1 and CDR2: SNHLY and FYNNEI. Written as DNA, the CDR3 is TGTGCCAGCAGGGAAGACTCCTACGAGCAGTACTTC. Amino acids: CASREDSYEQYF.

The chain links TRBV5-6 to TRBJ2-3, with D unresolved. Germline V gene data show CDR1 as SGHDT and CDR2 as YYEEEE. Trimming cost V 4 bases and J 6 bases, with 9 bases left between them. The CDR3 is 12 amino acids. CDR3 bases: TGTGCCAGCAGCGATTCGCAGGATACGCAGTATTTT. This encodes CASSDSQDTQYF.

V gene TRBV5-1 combines with J gene TRBJ2-5; possible D gene TRBD2, 6 bases. V lost 2 bases and J 3 bases, leaving 17 bases between the germline ends. The CDR3 loop spans 16 amino acids. Germline values: CDR1 SGHRS, CDR2 YFSETQ. In DNA form, the CDR3 reads TGCGCCAGCAGCTTACGCCCAGGACTAACAAAAGAGACCCAGTACTTC. Protein: CASSLRPGLTKETQYF.